Following are 32 T cell receptor beta chains from one sample sequenced in a study of cytomegalovirus exposure and HLA in healthy donors (dated by TCRdb to the late 2010s). The library was built by means of the immunoSEQ multiplex PCR assay. The multiplex PCR relied on a mix of 60 forward primers for TCR Vbeta segments and 13 reverse primers for TCR Jbeta segments. This is the immuneACCESS table as TCRdb keeps it, with only in-frame sequences that have V and J called. A part of the clones is gone; compared with another copy, unresolved V genes explain less than half, and the rest is unexplained. The sample table lists under 200,000 clones, about 80% of them with a count of one. The ten biggest clones cover approximately 2.1% of the sample. The sample comprised PBMCs. These receptors came from a woman in her twenties or thirties in good health and CMV-seropositive.

Notes on this clone: The junction shows a germline mismatch at one end, possibly a read error. The sample carries other DNA sequences with the same CDR3. This chain connects TRBV10-1 to TRBJ1-3; 7 nucleotides line up with TRBD1. Germline V gene sequence: CDR1 WNHNN, CDR2 SYGVQD (reference sequence). CDR3 size: 15 residues. The DNA for the CDR3 is TGCGCCAGCAGCTTCGACAGGGACTCTGGGAACACCATATATTTT. Protein sequence: CASSFDRDSGNTIYF.

The chain recombines TRBV5-6 with TRBJ1-1; D is undetermined. Germline CDR1 is SGHDT and CDR2 is YYEEEE. V was clipped by 0 bases and J by 1 base, with 7 bases between them. The CDR3 runs 14 residues. CDR3 residues: CASSLVATNTEAFF. CDR3 coding DNA: TGTGCCAGCAGCTTGGTAGCGACGAACACTGAAGCTTTCTTT.

J is TRBJ2-1 and V is TRBV29-1, with TRBD2 identical over 14 bases. Germline V CDR1 and CDR2: SQVTM, ANQGSEA. The CDR3 contains 18 residues. The ends lost 7 bases at V and 2 bases at J; junction bases unmatched: 13. The CDR3 loop is CSAQAGTSGSSTYNEQFF. The CDR3 DNA is TGCAGCGCCCAAGCCGGGACTAGCGGGAGTAGTACCTACAATGAGCAGTTCTTC.

This chain uses TRBV6-1 with TRBJ1-5; maybe TRBD1 (5 bases). The V end was cut by 5 bases, the J end by 0 bases, with 8 bases between. The germline V gene encodes CDR1 MNHNS and CDR2 SASEGT. The CDR3 runs to 14 residues. The CDR3 DNA reads as TGTGCCAGCAGTCATCAGGGTAGCAATCAGCCCCAGCATTTT. Its translation: CASSHQGSNQPQHF.

The rearrangement joins TRBV19 to TRBJ2-5; TRBD2 aligns across 14 bases. The CDR3 totals 15 residues. With V trimmed by 5 bases and J by 5 bases, 4 bases remained unmatched. The germline CDR1 and CDR2 sequences are LNHDA and SQIVND (reference sequence). The CDR3 DNA reads as TGTGCCAGTAGTTCAGGACTAGCGGGAGGTGAGACCCAGTACTTC. Translation: CASSSGLAGGETQYF.

The chain has TRBV5-4 and TRBJ1-1; TRBD1 aligns across 8 bases. J lost 4 bases, V lost 5 bases, and 7 bases had no gene match. Germline CDR1 and CDR2: SGHNT and YYREEE (reference sequence). CDR3 size: 14 residues. The CDR3 reads CASSTQGVGTEAFF. DNA of the CDR3: TGTGCCAGCAGTACACAGGGGGTCGGCACTGAAGCTTTCTTT.

This chain links TRBV27 with TRBJ2-7; D perhaps matches TRBD1 (6 bases). The CDR3 spans 14 residues. The germline V and J ends were trimmed by 3 bases and 5 bases, with 14 bases remaining between them. The V gene's germline CDR1 is MNHEY and CDR2 SMNVEV (reference sequence). CDR3 residues: CASSFLASGDEQYF. DNA for the CDR3: TGTGCCAGCAGTTTCCTCGCGTCAGGGGACGAGCAGTACTTC.

This clone was observed a few times. The chain employs TRBV6-5 and TRBJ2-7, with 7 nucleotides matching TRBD2. V gave up 6 bases and J gave up 8 bases; unmatched junction bases: 10. The CDR3 is 13 residues long. Germline CDR1 is MNHEY and CDR2 is SVGAGI. This CDR3 reads CASSPRRGSKQYF. CDR3 nucleotides: TGTGCCAGCAGCCCCCGGCGGGGGTCAAAGCAGTACTTC.

The chain is built from TRBV28 and TRBJ1-2; TRBD1 is a possible D gene (6 bases). With 2 bases removed from V and 0 bases from J, the gap between germline ends came to 13 bases. Germline CDR1 MDHEN, CDR2 SYDVKM. There are 16 residues in the CDR3. CDR3 protein: CASSLNRDAPNYGYTF. The CDR3 nucleotides read TGTGCCAGCAGTTTAAACAGGGACGCCCCTAACTATGGCTACACCTTC.

The chain is built from TRBV10-2 and TRBJ1-2; D ambiguous. CDR3 size: 14 residues. CDR1 is WSHSY, CDR2 SAAADI, per germline. The germline V and J ends were trimmed by 0 bases and 5 bases, with 10 bases remaining between them. The CDR3 sequence: CASSESRLAYGYTF. The CDR3 DNA follows: TGCGCCAGCAGTGAGTCTAGACTGGCATATGGCTACACCTTC.

The chain uses TRBV18 and TRBJ2-7; 10 positions match TRBD1. The V segment lost 6 bases and the J segment 5 bases; nucleotides outside the gene matches: 4. From germline, CDR1 is KGHSH and CDR2 LQKENI. This CDR3 comprises 13 residues. CDR3 amino acids: CASSDRGLDEQYF. The DNA of the CDR3 is TGTGCCAGCTCTGACAGGGGGCTCGACGAGCAGTACTTC.

The chain links TRBV5-4 to TRBJ2-7; D possibly corresponds to TRBD1 (6 bases). The CDR3 contains 15 residues. With 2 bases removed from V and 0 bases from J, the gap between germline ends came to 12 bases. The germline V gene encodes CDR1 SGHNT and CDR2 YYREEE (reference sequence). CDR3 DNA sequence: TGTGCCAGCAGCTTTGGGGGCCTCAGCTCCTACGAGCAGTACTTC. Amino acids: CASSFGGLSSYEQYF.

The chain uses TRBV27 and TRBJ2-1; 8 bases are shared with TRBD2. With V trimmed by 2 bases and J by 7 bases, 7 bases remained unmatched. CDR3 length equals 15 residues. From germline, CDR1 is MNHEY and CDR2 SMNVEV (reference sequence). CDR3 in amino acids: CASSLLGRAGNEQFF. CDR3 bases: TGTGCCAGCAGTTTACTCGGGAGGGCCGGGAATGAGCAGTTCTTC.

The chain couples TRBV27 to TRBJ2-7; the D gene is possibly TRBD1 (6 bases). The CDR3 length is 16 residues. V gave up 6 bases and J gave up 0 bases, with 18 bases separating them. Germline V gene lookup returns CDR1 MNHEY and CDR2 SMNVEV (reference sequence). CDR3 region: CASSPETGQYSYEQYF. DNA for the CDR3: TGTGCCAGCAGCCCAGAGACAGGCCAATACTCCTACGAGCAGTACTTC.

The chain carries TRBV14 and TRBJ2-7; no firm D call. The germline CDR1 and CDR2 sequences are SGHDN and FVKESK. The ends were cut back, 4 bases at V and 3 bases at J, with 10 bases in the middle. This CDR3 has 13 residues. CDR3 DNA: TGTGCCAGCAGCCTTATACAGAGCTACGAGCAGTACTTC. Protein product: CASSLIQSYEQYF.

The sample holds one count of this clone. The chain is built from TRBV14 and TRBJ2-3; 9 positions match TRBD2. Trimming cost V 0 bases and J 4 bases; bases outside gene matches: 17. In germline, CDR1 is SGHDN, CDR2 FVKESK. This CDR3 is 20 amino acids long. CDR3 protein: CASSQDLGLAGPHFADTQYF. The CDR3 nucleotides are TGTGCCAGCAGCCAAGATCTAGGTCTAGCGGGGCCCCATTTCGCAGATACGCAGTATTTT.

The chain has TRBV2 and TRBJ2-7; a possible D gene is TRBD1 (5 bases). The germline gives CDR1 SNHLY, CDR2 FYNNEI. Trimming shortened V by 4 bases and J by 6 bases, and 10 bases separated the two germline ends. This CDR3 contains 12 residues. CDR3 DNA: TGTGCCAGCAGTGGGGCAGGGCCCGAGCAGTACTTC. This sequence encodes CASSGAGPEQYF.

V and J are TRBV7-2 and TRBJ2-2; TRBD2 aligns across 13 bases. Germline V gene data show CDR1 as SGHTA and CDR2 as FQGNSA. Losses at the gene ends were 4 bases for V and 6 bases for J; bases not matched to a gene: 11. This CDR3 spans 18 amino acids. CDR3 bases: TGTGCCAGCAGCTCCGGACTAGCGGGAGACGCTGGCGCCGGGGAGCTGTTTTTT. The encoded protein is CASSSGLAGDAGAGELFF.

The genes are TRBV19 and TRBJ2-4; D might be TRBD2 (6 bases). CDR3 length: 15 amino acids. V was trimmed by 7 bases and J by 1 base, leaving 14 bases between them. The germline gives CDR1 LNHDA, CDR2 SQIVND (reference sequence). CDR3 sequence: CASNPPGGAKNIQYF. DNA of the CDR3: TGTGCCAGTAATCCTCCCGGAGGGGCCAAAAACATTCAGTACTTC.

The chain uses TRBV30 and TRBJ1-6; D perhaps matches TRBD1 (5 bases). This CDR3 has 13 residues. With 0 bases removed from V and 9 bases from J, the gap between germline ends came to 9 bases. Germline values: CDR1 GTSNPN, CDR2 SVGIG (reference sequence). This CDR3 is CAWSVTVGSPLHF. In DNA, the CDR3 is TGTGCCTGGAGTGTGACAGTAGGTTCACCCCTCCACTTT.

The rearrangement links TRBV4-3 to TRBJ2-7; the D gene is possibly TRBD1 (5 bases). The V gene lost 2 bases and the J gene lost 5 bases, with 10 bases spanning the gap. The CDR3 sequence is 13 residues long. Germline loops: CDR1 LGHNA, CDR2 YSLEER. CDR3 sequence: CASSQRGRNEQYF. CDR3 bases: TGCGCCAGCAGCCAAAGGGGTCGGAACGAGCAGTACTTC.

This clone has only one observation. The chain is built from TRBV7-7 and TRBJ2-5; the match to TRBD1 covers 8 bases. Germline values: CDR1 SSHAT, CDR2 FNYEAQ (reference sequence). This CDR3 contains 15 residues. Unmatched junction bases numbered 8, after V lost 1 base and J lost 7 bases. The CDR3 spells CASSLGDRLSATQYF. For the CDR3, the DNA is TGTGCCAGCAGCTTAGGGGACAGGCTAAGCGCGACCCAGTACTTC. The full variable domain, completed using reference TRBV7-7 and TRBJ2-5, is GAGVSQSPRYKVTKRGQDVTLRCDPISSHATLYWYQQALGQGPEFLTYFNYEAQPDKSGLPSDRFSAERPEGSISTLTIQRTEQRDSAMYRCASSLGDRLSATQYFGPGTRLLVL.

A few counts support this clone. CDR3 sequence reads: CAWRRTSGNEQFF. CDR3 DNA: TGTGCCTGGAGAAGAACTAGCGGCAATGAGCAGTTCTTC. This chain uses TRBV30 with TRBJ2-1, with 8 positions matching TRBD2. Germline values: CDR1 GTSNPN, CDR2 SVGIG (reference sequence). Trimming cost V 3 bases and J 6 bases; bases outside gene matches: 4. The CDR3 loop spans 13 amino acids.

This clone was counted a few times. The rearrangement links TRBV18 to TRBJ2-1; no reliable D call. Trimming shortened V by 1 base and J by 9 bases, and 7 bases separated the two germline ends. CDR1 KGHSH and CDR2 LQKENI come from the germline V gene. The CDR3 totals 12 residues. CDR3: CASSPLNSEQFF. CDR3 bases: TGTGCCAGCTCACCACTAAATAGTGAGCAGTTCTTC.

This clone occurred once. The genes are TRBV6-6 and TRBJ2-7, with 9 nucleotides matching TRBD1. Unmatched junction bases numbered 4, after V lost 2 bases and J lost 2 bases. CDR1 is MNHNY and CDR2 is SVGAGI in the germline V gene (reference sequence). CDR3 length: 15 residues. The CDR3 DNA reads as TGTGCCAGCAGTTACGCACAGGGGGCCGCCTACGAGCAGTACTTC. It yields the protein CASSYAQGAAYEQYF.

Only a few counts were recorded for this clone. The rearrangement uses TRBV10-1 and TRBJ2-7; perhaps TRBD1 as D (5 bases). Trimming left V 3 bases short and J 6 bases short, with 15 bases between. Germline V lookup: CDR1 WNHNN, CDR2 SYGVQD (reference sequence). The CDR3 is made up of 14 amino acids. The CDR3 DNA sequence: TGCGCCAGCAGTGAAAAGACAGAAAATTCCGAGCAGTACTTC. Protein: CASSEKTENSEQYF.

This clone was counted a few times. The chain has TRBV4-3 and TRBJ2-1; 7 bases agree with TRBD2. V was pared by 1 base and J by 2 bases, with 5 bases of the junction left unmatched. The CDR3 has 16 residues. CDR1 is LGHNA and CDR2 is YSLEER in the germline V gene. The CDR3 DNA is TGCGCCAGCAGCCAAGGACTAGCTGAGGCCTACAATGAGCAGTTCTTC. It codes for CASSQGLAEAYNEQFF.

On this clone: This sample also contains other DNA sequences that code for the same CDR3. The chain links TRBV5-1 to TRBJ2-3; 7 bases match TRBD1. Per the germline V gene, CDR1 is SGHRS and CDR2 is YFSETQ. The CDR3 totals 14 residues. Losses at the gene ends were 2 bases for V and 2 bases for J; bases not matched to a gene: 2. In DNA, the CDR3 is TGCGCCAGCAGCTTCGGACAGGACACAGATACGCAGTATTTT. It specifies CASSFGQDTDTQYF.

The chain joins TRBV7-9 to TRBJ1-1, with 8 bases that match TRBD1. The CDR3 sequence is 16 residues long. Germline-derived CDR1 and CDR2 are SEHNR and FQNEAQ (reference sequence). V gave up 5 bases and J gave up 5 bases; unmatched junction bases: 13. The chain's CDR3 is CASSPRSGGMGTEAFF. CDR3 coding DNA: TGTGCCAGCAGCCCGCGCTCAGGGGGCATGGGTACTGAAGCTTTCTTT.

This chain connects TRBV2 to TRBJ2-1, with 14 bases identical to TRBD2. This CDR3 contains 15 residues. Germline V CDR1 and CDR2: SNHLY, FYNNEI. V was clipped by 5 bases and J by 7 bases; unmatched bases: 4. CDR3 bases: TGTGCCAGCAGTTCACGACTAGCGGGGGGGAATGAGCAGTTCTTC. This translates into CASSSRLAGGNEQFF.

This CDR3 reads CASSESPSANTEAFF. The DNA for the CDR3 is TGCGCCAGCAGTGAGTCGCCAAGCGCGAACACTGAAGCTTTCTTT. The chain uses TRBV10-1 and TRBJ1-1; no definite D call. The V end was cut by 0 bases, the J end by 1 base, with 9 bases between. This CDR3 is built from 15 residues. Germline V gives CDR1 WNHNN, CDR2 SYGVQD (reference sequence).

This clone was picked up one time. This rearrangement joins TRBV5-8 to TRBJ2-5, with 8 bases identical to TRBD2. With V trimmed by 0 bases and J by 6 bases, 10 bases remained unmatched. The germline CDR1 and CDR2 sequences are SGHTS and YDEGEE. The CDR3 runs 16 residues. The CDR3 DNA reads TGTGCCAGCAGCTTGGTGGCGGGAGGAACGCGAAAGACCCAGTACTTC. Its translation: CASSLVAGGTRKTQYF.